This TCR beta chain was retrieved from a study of cytomegalovirus exposure and HLA in healthy donors. Trimming shortened V by 3 bases and J by 0 bases, and 15 bases separated the two germline ends. The CDR3 is 17 amino acids. Germline V gene lookup returns CDR1 KGHSH and CDR2 LQKENI. On this clone: Antigen specificity is unknown.

A multiplex PCR was run with 60 Vbeta primers and 13 Jbeta primers. Study processing details: An analysis performed later counted about 80 million unique TCR beta chains (approximately 12 million of them shared). Sequencing was performed with immunoSEQ multiplex PCR; in TCRdb, only in-frame clones are kept and a portion is missing. V and J calls and clone size are given by that table; D and trimming were obtained from the DNA. The data contain roughly 220,000 clones, around four fifths of them singletons. Findings and limits, study-wide: In most subjects, TCR beta sequences reportedly gave accurate predictions of HLA-A and HLA-B alleles. Among TCR beta chains, those listed as cytomegalovirus-associated numbered over 150.

V is TRBV18 and J is TRBJ1-3; maybe TRBD1 (6 bases). This clonotype was sampled from a woman in her forties in good health and CMV-seronegative. Sequenced material: PBMCs. CDR3 sequence reads: CASSPLDRTSSGNTIYF. For the CDR3, the DNA is TGTGCCAGCTCACCCTTAGACAGGACCTCCTCTGGAAACACCATATATTTT. The variable domain in full, completed from reference TRBV18 and TRBJ1-3, reads NAGVMQNPRHLVRRRGQEARLRCSPMKGHSHVYWYRQLPEEGLKFMVYLQKENIIDESGMPKERFSAEFPKEGPSILRIQQVVRGDSAAYFCASSPLDRTSSGNTIYFGEGSWLTVV.